This T cell receptor (beta chain) stems from a study of CD8 T cells in ankylosing spondylitis. Notes on the study in general: Reportedly, disease-linked clones are significantly enriched in ankylosing spondylitis patients' matched synovial fluid. CD8+ by phenotype, disease-linked clones were relatively rare in peripheral blood.

In making TCR beta libraries, quantitative 5'-RACE with molecular barcodes was used. TCRdb redid the calling of the 5' RACE reads with MiXCR, one entry per CDR3 protein. Of 200,000 to 250,000 distinct CDR3 sequences listed, about 10% are singletons. This clonotype has ten or more counts. Its antigen remains unidentified. Between the trimmed V and J ends, which lost 0 bases and 0 bases, there was a span of 10 bases. Germline CDR1 reads MNHEY; CDR2 reads SMNVEV (reference sequence). The CDR3 has 16 amino acids. The clonotype was recovered from a male donor with ankylosing spondylitis or in good health (not recorded which). Sequencing used blood, either unsorted or a sorted T cell fraction (not recorded which). This chain joins TRBV27 and TRBJ2-3, with D possibly TRBD2 on 5 matching bases. CDR3 DNA: TGTGCCAGCAGTTTATCGAAAGGCGGGAGCACAGATACGCAGTATTTT. It specifies CASSLSKGGSTDTQYF.